The clone carrying this T cell receptor (beta chain) was seen many times. Its specificity is not known. Preparation of the TCRbeta library was carried out with unique molecular identifiers. TCRdb re-called the PCR reads through MiXCR, storing one row per CDR3 protein. Counted here are around 270,000 distinct CDR3 sequences, over 7% occurring once; the ten biggest clones make up around 10%. The data were obtained in a study of T-cell reconstitution after alpha-beta-depleted transplantation in children. CDR3 length equals 11 residues. V gave up 8 bases and J gave up 7 bases; unmatched junction bases: 1. Germline V lookup: CDR1 MNHEY, CDR2 SVGAGI. Overall study results and limits: Alpha-beta T cells about two months after transplant reportedly derived from several hundred expanded graft clones. Surviving recipient cells, namely T cells and thymic progenitors, were the source of high day-60 TCRbeta diversity in some patients. Among T cells one year after transplant, newly produced cells accounted for most counts and diversity.

V gene TRBV6-5 combines with J gene TRBJ2-2; 7 nucleotides agree with TRBD2. This TCR came from a female patient aged 2-15 years who had a stem cell transplant for Fanconi anemia, so the T cells may come from the graft donor. The material sequenced was peripheral blood, taken 360 days after TCRalphabeta/CD19-depleted stem cell transplant. CDR3 in amino acids: CASRGVGELFF. CDR3 nucleotides: TGTGCCAGCCGGGGGGTCGGGGAGCTGTTTTTT.